These 3 T cell receptor beta chains originate from one sample sequenced in a study of T cell repertoires in cytomegalovirus infection. Their antigen targets remain unknown. TCRdb recomputed calls from the reads with MiXCR, one row per CDR3 protein. The sample carries some 50,000 distinct CDR3 sequences, 20% to 25% recorded once. The sequencing here drew on CD8+ T cells from cultured PBMCs, taken from culture after CMV antigen stimulation. Source of these receptors: a human donor in good health (CMV status not recorded). Some clones in this sample may be carry-over from other donors' samples.

This clonotype was detected only a few times. The chain joins TRBV11-2 to TRBJ1-1, with D hard to call. Germline V gene data show CDR1 as SGHAT and CDR2 as FQNNGV. The CDR3 runs to 14 residues. Trimming took 3 bases from V and 5 from J, leaving 13 bases between them. For the CDR3, the DNA is TGTGCCAGCAGCTTGTATGCCGGGAGGACTGAAGCTTTCTTT. Protein sequence: CASSLYAGRTEAFF.

V usage is TRBV7-8 and J usage is TRBJ2-1, with D possibly being TRBD2 (6 bases). Deletions cut 2 bases from V and 7 bases from J, with 18 bases between. The germline V gene encodes CDR1 SGHVS and CDR2 FQNEAQ. The CDR3 is 16 residues long. This chain's CDR3 is CASSLSRGIIGNEQFF. The DNA of the CDR3 is TGTGCCAGCAGCTTATCACGCGGGATTATAGGAAATGAGCAGTTCTTC.

This clonotype was observed many times. The chain has TRBV6-2 or TRBV6-3 and TRBJ2-1; D unclear. Trimming removed 0 bases at V and 0 bases at J, with 6 bases between. CDR1 and CDR2 (germline): MNHEY, SVGEGT. The length of the CDR3 is 15 residues. The CDR3 loop is CASSYSVDSYNEQFF. CDR3 nucleotides: TGTGCCAGCAGTTACTCGGTGGACTCCTACAATGAGCAGTTCTTC.